Below are 26 T cell receptor beta chains sequenced from a single sample in a study of OX40 agonist ivuxolimab in advanced cancers. Here immunoSEQ multiplex PCR was the method, and the copy in TCRdb shows in-frame clones only, minus some. The data hold approximately 72,000 clones, with roughly 84% observed a single time. The starting material was CD4+ or CD8+ T cells sorted from blood, obtained in a trial of the OX40 agonist ivuxolimab. The origin of the receptors is an adult with an advanced solid tumor such as melanoma, head and neck, liver or kidney cancer.

This clone was picked up one time. The J gene is TRBJ2-7, the V gene TRBV27, with TRBD2 identical over 11 bases. The ends lost 6 bases at V and 3 bases at J; junction bases unmatched: 7. Germline-derived CDR1 and CDR2 are MNHEY and SMNVEV (reference sequence). The CDR3 is made up of 15 amino acids. The CDR3 nucleotides read TGTGCCAGCAGCATAGCGGGAGGGCCGATCTACGAGCAGTACTTC. Its translation: CASSIAGGPIYEQYF.

The rearrangement links TRBV5-1 to TRBJ2-1, with D unresolved. Trimming removed 6 bases at V and 6 bases at J, with 16 bases between. The germline gives CDR1 SGHRS, CDR2 YFSETQ. The CDR3 loop spans 14 amino acids. The CDR3 sequence is CASIGPGTGNEQFF. For the CDR3, the DNA is TGCGCCAGCATTGGGCCTGGTACGGGCAATGAGCAGTTCTTC.

The genes are TRBV7-9 and TRBJ1-3; D call uncertain. CDR1 SEHNR and CDR2 FQNEAQ come from the germline V gene (reference sequence). This CDR3 is built from 14 residues. V was shortened by 0 bases and J by 4 bases, with 7 bases between the two germline ends. CDR3 nucleotides: TGTGCCAGCAGCTTAGCCCAGACCGGAAACACCATATATTTT. Its protein product is CASSLAQTGNTIYF.

This rearrangement joins TRBV7-2 to TRBJ2-2; 10 nucleotides align to TRBD1. V dropped 7 bases and J dropped 3; count of bases not matched to a gene: 8. The CDR3 is 16 residues long. Per the germline V gene, CDR1 is SGHTA and CDR2 is FQGNSA. CDR3 nucleotides: TGTGCCAGCAACTTGTATGGGACAGGGGACACCGGGGAGCTGTTTTTT. Translating it yields CASNLYGTGDTGELFF.

V usage is TRBV19 and J usage is TRBJ2-2; 12 positions agree with TRBD2. Germline assignment: CDR1 LNHDA and CDR2 SQIVND (reference sequence). The J segment lost 5 bases and the V segment lost 5 bases, leaving 12 bases of the junction unmatched. This CDR3 is built from 18 residues. CDR3 loop: CASSFRPGLAGMTGELFF. The CDR3 DNA follows: TGTGCCAGTAGTTTCCGTCCCGGACTAGCGGGAATGACCGGGGAGCTGTTTTTT.

This chain links TRBV6-6 with TRBJ2-1, with 12 bases aligning to TRBD2. The ends lost 5 bases at V and 6 bases at J; junction bases unmatched: 5. The CDR3 contains 15 residues. Germline CDR1 reads MNHNY; CDR2 reads SVGAGI (reference sequence). CDR3 coding DNA: TGTGCCAGCAGTAAGACTAGCGGGAGCCCCAATGAGCAGTTCTTC. Translating gives CASSKTSGSPNEQFF.

The chain couples TRBV19 to TRBJ2-4; 7 positions agree with TRBD1. Germline values: CDR1 LNHDA, CDR2 SQIVND (reference sequence). V trimming: 6 bases; J trimming: 1 base; junction bases outside the gene matches: 6. The CDR3 is 15 amino acids. DNA of the CDR3: TGTGCCAGTAGGTTATACAGGGGCGCCAAAAACATTCAGTACTTC. Its protein product is CASRLYRGAKNIQYF.

The V and J genes are TRBV21-1 and TRBJ1-4; TRBD1, the D gene given by the table, was not confirmed from the DNA. TRBV21-1 is annotated as a pseudogene. There are 17 residues in the CDR3. The CDR3 DNA follows: TGTGCCAGCAGCAAATCCCGGGACAGGGTAGCTAATGAAAAACTGTTTTTT. Translated, it gives CASSKSRDRVANEKLFF.

The chain is built from TRBV10-3 and TRBJ1-1; TRBD1 might be the D (5 bases). CDR3 length: 15 residues. Trimming left V 0 bases short and J 2 bases short, with 10 bases between. Looked up from germline, CDR1 is ENHRY and CDR2 is SYGVKD. The CDR3 DNA reads TGTGCCATCAGTGAGTCGATGGGGGTTAACACTGAAGCTTTCTTT. Encoded protein: CAISESMGVNTEAFF.

Only one count was recorded for this clone. The gene calls are TRBV29-1 and TRBJ1-1, with TRBD1 matching 8 bases. The CDR3 consists of 21 residues. After removal of 6 bases from V and 4 bases from J, the junction contained 31 bases not matched to a gene. Looked up from germline, CDR1 is SQVTM and CDR2 is ANQGSEA. This CDR3 reads CSVRLMGRTGKLLPSGTEAFF. CDR3 nucleotides: TGCAGCGTCCGATTGATGGGGAGGACAGGGAAACTGTTGCCGTCTGGCACTGAAGCTTTCTTT.

This chain uses TRBV28 with TRBJ2-6; TRBD1 is a possible D gene (5 bases). With 4 bases removed from V and 2 bases from J, the gap between germline ends came to 12 bases. CDR1 and CDR2 from the germline V gene are MDHEN and SYDVKM. The CDR3 covers 16 residues. The chain's CDR3 is CASSSKTRAGANVLTF. The CDR3 DNA sequence: TGTGCCAGCAGTTCCAAGACCAGGGCTGGGGCCAACGTCCTGACTTTC.

The chain employs TRBV7-2 and TRBJ2-7; D is perhaps TRBD1 or TRBD2 (5 bases each). CDR1 and CDR2 from the germline V gene are SGHTA and FQGNSA. The germline V and J ends were trimmed by 0 bases and 2 bases, with 11 bases remaining between them. The CDR3 totals 15 residues. The CDR3 DNA sequence: TGTGCCAGCAGCTTAGCCTCAGGGACCACCTACGAGCAGTACTTC. Its protein is CASSLASGTTYEQYF.

The chain recombines TRBV11-3 with TRBJ2-3, with unresolved D. V lost 5 bases and J 5 bases, leaving 11 bases between the germline ends. The length of the CDR3 is 13 residues. Germline V gene sequence: CDR1 SGHNT, CDR2 YENEEA. CDR3 sequence (DNA): TGTGCCAGCAGCCAAGAAACGGGAGATACGCAGTATTTT. It encodes CASSQETGDTQYF.

J is TRBJ1-2 and V is TRBV30, with a tentative D call TRBD1 (5 bases). The V end was cut by 2 bases, the J end by 6 bases, with 16 bases between. Germline V gives CDR1 GTSNPN, CDR2 SVGIG (reference sequence). The CDR3 covers 14 residues. CDR3 nucleotides: TGTGCCTGGAGTACTGCCCCTGACAGTAATGGCTACACCTTC. Its translation: CAWSTAPDSNGYTF.

This clone was seen only once. The identical CDR3 is also encoded by other nucleotide sequences in the sample. This chain uses TRBV30 with TRBJ1-6; D is unclear. From germline, CDR1 is GTSNPN and CDR2 SVGIG (reference sequence). Trimming removed 4 bases from V and 0 bases from J, with 22 bases in between. This CDR3 comprises 19 residues. The CDR3 spells CAWIRSDDSLSSYNSPLHF. CDR3 coding DNA: TGTGCCTGGATACGATCAGACGACTCGCTAAGCTCCTATAATTCACCCCTCCACTTT.

The genes are TRBV5-1 and TRBJ2-5; D not resolved. Per the germline V gene, CDR1 is SGHRS and CDR2 is YFSETQ. CDR3 length equals 13 residues. The V end lost 0 bases, the J end lost 5 bases, and 8 bases lay between the germline ends. CDR3 in DNA: TGCGCCAGCAGCTTGGATACCGGTGAGACCCAGTACTTC. Translated: CASSLDTGETQYF.

The chain has TRBV7-3 and TRBJ2-3; TRBD1 matches at 12 bases. CDR3 size: 17 residues. V lost 0 bases and J lost 2; bases outside the gene matches: 3. Germline V lookup: CDR1 SGHTA, CDR2 FQGTGA. This chain's CDR3 is CASSLTGQGAVTDTQYF. As DNA, the CDR3 is TGTGCCAGCAGCTTAACGGGACAGGGGGCGGTCACAGATACGCAGTATTTT.

V gene TRBV11-2 combines with J gene TRBJ2-3; D might be TRBD2 (7 bases). The CDR3 runs to 14 residues. The germline V gene has CDR1 SGHAT and CDR2 FQNNGV. V was shortened by 3 bases and J by 5 bases, with 12 bases between the two germline ends. Here the CDR3 reads CASSFGLGGDTQYF. The CDR3 bases are TGTGCCAGCAGCTTTGGACTAGGGGGAGATACGCAGTATTTT.

This rearrangement joins TRBV27 to TRBJ2-1; D might be TRBD2 (6 bases). V dropped 3 bases and J dropped 3 bases, with 12 bases sitting between them. Germline CDR1 and CDR2: MNHEY and SMNVEV (reference sequence). This CDR3 region has 15 residues. For the CDR3, the DNA is TGTGCCAGCAGTTTGGGTAGCGGAAACTACAATGAGCAGTTCTTC. Its translation: CASSLGSGNYNEQFF.

This chain uses TRBV11-1 with TRBJ1-4; TRBD1 is a possible D gene (6 bases). CDR1 is SGHAT, CDR2 FQDESV, per germline (reference sequence). The CDR3 is made up of 15 amino acids. V was shortened by 5 bases and J by 5 bases, with 15 bases between the two germline ends. The CDR3 nucleotides are TGTGCCAGCAGCGCCGCAGGGGACGGGAATGAAAAACTGTTTTTT. Encoded protein: CASSAAGDGNEKLFF.

The rearrangement links TRBV6-1 to TRBJ2-7; TRBD1 matches at 10 bases. CDR1 is MNHNS and CDR2 is SASEGT in the germline V gene. CDR3 length: 14 amino acids. V trimming: 4 bases; J trimming: 6 bases; junction bases outside the gene matches: 6. The CDR3 spells CASSVDRGFLEQYF. The DNA of the CDR3 is TGTGCCAGCAGTGTGGACAGGGGGTTCCTCGAGCAGTACTTC.

This clone was seen once. The gene calls are TRBV6-1 and TRBJ2-5; a possible D gene is TRBD1 (6 bases). Germline CDR1 MNHNS, CDR2 SASEGT. Deletions cut 4 bases from V and 1 base from J, with 13 bases between. The CDR3 has 15 residues. The CDR3 here is CASSAIQGTQETQYF. CDR3 DNA sequence: TGTGCCAGCAGTGCCATTCAGGGGACCCAAGAGACCCAGTACTTC.

The count of this clone is one. The V and J genes are TRBV6-6 and TRBJ2-5, with 9 bases matching TRBD1. The trim removed 2 bases at V and 2 bases at J, leaving 3 bases unmatched. CDR1 is MNHNY, CDR2 SVGAGI, per germline (reference sequence). The CDR3 contains 15 residues. CDR3 amino acids: CASSYGTGLQETQYF. The CDR3 DNA sequence: TGTGCCAGCAGTTACGGGACAGGGCTTCAAGAGACCCAGTACTTC.

This chain links TRBV7-9 with TRBJ2-5, with TRBD1 as a possible D gene (5 bases). Germline CDR1 SEHNR, CDR2 FQNEAQ (reference sequence). The CDR3 covers 14 residues. The V and J ends lost 5 bases and 5 bases respectively, with 15 bases between them. The CDR3 DNA reads as TGTGCCAGCAGCCACTCATCCCCAGGGGAGACCCAGTACTTC. It yields the protein CASSHSSPGETQYF.

V gene TRBV30 combines with J gene TRBJ2-7, with TRBD1 matching 8 bases. The germline V gene encodes CDR1 GTSNPN and CDR2 SVGIG (reference sequence). With V trimmed by 4 bases and J by 6 bases, 11 bases remained unmatched. This CDR3 spans 14 amino acids. The CDR3 bases are TGTGCCTGGACCAGGACAGGGAGTTCGGGCGAGCAGTACTTC. It yields the protein CAWTRTGSSGEQYF.

This clone was seen a few times. V is TRBV6-1 and J is TRBJ1-3; no definite D call. Germline-derived CDR1 and CDR2 are MNHNS and SASEGT. The CDR3 has 16 amino acids. V shed 2 bases and J shed 4 bases, with 15 bases lying between them. The CDR3 DNA follows: TGTGCCAGCAGTGAATGGGGAGACCCGGGAGGAAACACCATATATTTT. It codes for CASSEWGDPGGNTIYF.